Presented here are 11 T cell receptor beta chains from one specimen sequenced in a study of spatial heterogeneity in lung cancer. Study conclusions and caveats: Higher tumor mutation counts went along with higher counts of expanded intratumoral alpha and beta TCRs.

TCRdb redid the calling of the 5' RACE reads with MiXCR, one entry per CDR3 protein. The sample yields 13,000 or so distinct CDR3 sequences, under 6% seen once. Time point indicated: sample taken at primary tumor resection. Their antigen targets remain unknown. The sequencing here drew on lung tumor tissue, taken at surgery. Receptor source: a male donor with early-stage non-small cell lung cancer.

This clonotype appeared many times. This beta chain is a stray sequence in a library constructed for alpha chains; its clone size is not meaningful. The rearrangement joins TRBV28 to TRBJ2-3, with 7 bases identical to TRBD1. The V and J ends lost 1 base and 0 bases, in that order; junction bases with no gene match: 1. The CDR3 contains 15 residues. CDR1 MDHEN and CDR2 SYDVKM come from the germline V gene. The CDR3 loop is CASSLSQGSTDTQYF. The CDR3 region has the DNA TGTGCCAGCAGTTTATCACAGGGGAGCACAGATACGCAGTATTTT.

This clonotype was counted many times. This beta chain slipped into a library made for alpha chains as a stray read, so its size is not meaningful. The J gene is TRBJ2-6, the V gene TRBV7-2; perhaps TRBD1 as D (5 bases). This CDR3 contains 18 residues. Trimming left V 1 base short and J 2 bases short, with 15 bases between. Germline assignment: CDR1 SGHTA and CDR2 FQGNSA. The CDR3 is CASSLGRVQMAGANVLTF. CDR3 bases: TGTGCCAGCAGCTTAGGCAGGGTGCAAATGGCTGGGGCCAACGTCCTGACTTTC.

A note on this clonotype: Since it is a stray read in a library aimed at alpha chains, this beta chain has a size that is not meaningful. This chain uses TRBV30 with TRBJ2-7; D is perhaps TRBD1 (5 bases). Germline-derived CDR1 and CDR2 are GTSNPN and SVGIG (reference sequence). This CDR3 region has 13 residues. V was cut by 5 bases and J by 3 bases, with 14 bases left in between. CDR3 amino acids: CAWESHRNYEQYF. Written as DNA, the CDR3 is TGTGCCTGGGAAAGTCACAGGAACTACGAGCAGTACTTC.

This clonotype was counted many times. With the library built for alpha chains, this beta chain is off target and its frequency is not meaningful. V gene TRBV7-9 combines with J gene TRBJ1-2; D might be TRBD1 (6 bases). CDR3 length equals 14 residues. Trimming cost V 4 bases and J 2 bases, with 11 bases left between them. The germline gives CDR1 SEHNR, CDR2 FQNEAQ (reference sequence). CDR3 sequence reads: CASSSVQGNYGYTF. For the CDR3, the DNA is TGTGCCAGCAGCTCTGTTCAGGGGAACTATGGCTACACCTTC.

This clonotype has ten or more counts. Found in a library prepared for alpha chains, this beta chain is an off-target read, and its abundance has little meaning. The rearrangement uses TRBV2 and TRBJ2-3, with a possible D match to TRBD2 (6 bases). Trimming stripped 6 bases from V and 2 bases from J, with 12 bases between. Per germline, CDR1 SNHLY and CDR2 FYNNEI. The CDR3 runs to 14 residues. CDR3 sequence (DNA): TGTGCCAGCAGGGCCGGGAGCAACACAGATACGCAGTATTTT. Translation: CASRAGSNTDTQYF. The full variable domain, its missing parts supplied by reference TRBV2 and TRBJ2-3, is EPEVTQTPSHQVTQMGQEVILRCVPISNHLYFYWYRQILGQKVEFLVSFYNNEISEKSEIFDDQFSVERPDGSNFTLKIRSTKLEDSAMYFCASRAGSNTDTQYFGPGTRLTVL.

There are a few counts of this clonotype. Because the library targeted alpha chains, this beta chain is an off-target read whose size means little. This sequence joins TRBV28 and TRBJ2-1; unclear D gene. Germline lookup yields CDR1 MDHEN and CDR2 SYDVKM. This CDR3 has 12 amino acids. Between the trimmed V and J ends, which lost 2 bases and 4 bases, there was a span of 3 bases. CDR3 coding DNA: TGTGCCAGCAGTTTACAATACAATGAGCAGTTCTTC. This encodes CASSLQYNEQFF.

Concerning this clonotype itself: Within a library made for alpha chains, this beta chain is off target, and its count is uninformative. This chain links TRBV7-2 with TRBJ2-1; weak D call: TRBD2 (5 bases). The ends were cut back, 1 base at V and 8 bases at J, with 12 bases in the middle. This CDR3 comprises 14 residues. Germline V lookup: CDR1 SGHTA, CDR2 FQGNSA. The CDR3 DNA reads TGTGCCAGCAGCTTAGGAGCAGAAGCGGATGAGCAGTTCTTC. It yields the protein CASSLGAEADEQFF.

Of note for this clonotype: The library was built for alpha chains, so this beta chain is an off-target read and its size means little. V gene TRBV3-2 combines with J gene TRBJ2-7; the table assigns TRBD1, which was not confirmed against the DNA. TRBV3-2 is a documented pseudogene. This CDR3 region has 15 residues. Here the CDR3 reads CASSPGDCQLYEQYF. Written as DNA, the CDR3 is TGTGCCAGCAGCCCGGGGGATTGTCAGTTATACGAGCAGTACTTC.

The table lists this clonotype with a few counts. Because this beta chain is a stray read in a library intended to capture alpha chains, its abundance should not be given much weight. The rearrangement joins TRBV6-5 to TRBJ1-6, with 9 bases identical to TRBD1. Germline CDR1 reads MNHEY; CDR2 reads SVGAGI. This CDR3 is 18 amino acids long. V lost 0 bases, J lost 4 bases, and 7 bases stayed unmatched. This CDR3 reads CASSYSGTGMGYNSPLHF. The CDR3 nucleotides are TGTGCCAGCAGTTACTCGGGGACAGGGATGGGATATAATTCACCCCTCCACTTT.

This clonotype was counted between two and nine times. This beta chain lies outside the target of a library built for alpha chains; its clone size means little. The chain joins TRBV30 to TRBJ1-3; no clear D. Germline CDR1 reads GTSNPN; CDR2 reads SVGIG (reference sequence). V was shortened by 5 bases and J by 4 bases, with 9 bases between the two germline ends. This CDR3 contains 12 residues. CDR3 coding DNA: TGTGCCTGGGCCACGATCGGAAACACCATATATTTT. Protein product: CAWATIGNTIYF. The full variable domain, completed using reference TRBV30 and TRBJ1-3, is SQTIHQWPATLVQPVGSPLSLECTVEGTSNPNLYWYRQAAGRGLQLLFYSVGIGQISSEVPQNLSASRPQDRQFILSSKKLLLSDSGFYLCAWATIGNTIYFGEGSWLTVV.

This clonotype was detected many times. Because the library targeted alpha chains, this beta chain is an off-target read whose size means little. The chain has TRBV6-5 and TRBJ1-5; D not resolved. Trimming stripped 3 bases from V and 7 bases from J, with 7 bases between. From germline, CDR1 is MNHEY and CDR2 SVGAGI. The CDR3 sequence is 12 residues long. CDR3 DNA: TGTGCCAGCAGTTATAAGGGCCAGCCCCAGCATTTT. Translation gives CASSYKGQPQHF.